The 25 T cell receptor beta chains below all came from one sample that was sequenced in a study of blood T cell repertoires in COVID-19. Here immunoSEQ multiplex PCR was the method, and the copy in TCRdb shows in-frame clones only, minus some. The data hold more than 300,000 clones, with more than 85% observed a single time. The sequenced sample consisted of PBMCs or T cells enriched from blood (not recorded which). These receptors all stem from a woman aged 30 to 39 who had been exposed to COVID-19.

The rearrangement uses TRBV6-5 and TRBJ2-7; 10 positions match TRBD1. There are 15 residues in the CDR3. Germline-derived CDR1 and CDR2 are MNHEY and SVGAGI. V was pared by 2 bases and J by 6 bases, with 7 bases of the junction left unmatched. This CDR3 is CASSYLRDRGGEQYF. The CDR3 region has the DNA TGTGCCAGCAGTTACCTCCGGGACAGGGGCGGCGAGCAGTACTTC.

This sequence joins TRBV18 and TRBJ2-5, with D unresolved. The V end was cut by 2 bases, the J end by 1 base, with 8 bases between. This CDR3 region has 14 residues. Germline CDR1 and CDR2: KGHSH and LQKENI. Here the CDR3 reads CASSPSSFQETQYF. CDR3 in DNA: TGTGCCAGCTCACCATCCTCCTTCCAAGAGACCCAGTACTTC.

This chain joins TRBV7-9 and TRBJ1-1, with 7 bases aligning to TRBD1. V gave up 5 bases and J gave up 0 bases; unmatched junction bases: 0. The CDR3 consists of 13 residues. Germline V gives CDR1 SEHNR, CDR2 FQNEAQ (reference sequence). CDR3 bases: TGTGCCAGCAGCCAGGGGGTGAACACTGAAGCTTTCTTT. Translated, it gives CASSQGVNTEAFF.

This clone has a count of ten or more. The gene calls are TRBV7-8 and TRBJ2-3, with D possibly TRBD1 on 6 matching bases. This CDR3 spans 15 amino acids. Trimming removed 4 bases from V and 1 base from J, with 12 bases in between. Germline CDR1 SGHVS, CDR2 FQNEAQ. In nucleotides, the CDR3 is TGTGCCAGCAGCTCCCAGGGGCGGGGCACAGATACGCAGTATTTT. Its translation: CASSSQGRGTDTQYF.

The chain joins TRBV4-3 to TRBJ1-2; D is unclear. V dropped 3 bases and J dropped 2 bases, with 28 bases sitting between them. The CDR3 is 20 residues long. CDR1 LGHNA and CDR2 YSLEER come from the germline V gene. Here the CDR3 reads CASSQLLSTRRPLPNYGYTF. DNA for the CDR3: TGCGCCAGCAGCCAGTTATTATCCACGCGGCGCCCGCTACCAAACTATGGCTACACCTTC.

V gene TRBV27 combines with J gene TRBJ1-1; 7 positions match TRBD1. Per the germline V gene, CDR1 is MNHEY and CDR2 is SMNVEV (reference sequence). The CDR3 totals 15 residues. V lost 3 bases, J lost 4 bases, and 8 bases stayed unmatched. The CDR3 loop is CASSFGQGGFTEAFF. The CDR3 region has the DNA TGTGCCAGCAGTTTCGGCCAGGGGGGATTCACTGAAGCTTTCTTT.

The chain couples TRBV5-1 to TRBJ1-1; D gene unclear. With 2 bases removed from V and 8 bases from J, the gap between germline ends came to 7 bases. The germline V gene has CDR1 SGHRS and CDR2 YFSETQ. The CDR3 extends over 11 amino acids. CDR3 nucleotide sequence: TGCGCCAGCAGCTTACGAGGAGAAGCTTTCTTT. This sequence encodes CASSLRGEAFF.

The chain carries TRBV4-1 and TRBJ2-7; 9 bases are shared with TRBD1. Looked up from germline, CDR1 is MGHRA and CDR2 is YSYEKL. CDR3 length equals 17 residues. Trimming took 2 bases from V and 3 from J; bases not matched to a gene: 11. CDR3 sequence reads: CASSQFQVGTGIYEQYF. CDR3 sequence (DNA): TGCGCCAGCAGCCAATTTCAGGTTGGGACAGGGATCTACGAGCAGTACTTC.

This sequence joins TRBV6-5 and TRBJ1-6, with D unclear. Germline loops: CDR1 MNHEY, CDR2 SVGAGI. CDR3 length equals 15 residues. V was pared by 2 bases and J by 7 bases, with 12 bases between. The DNA of the CDR3 is TGTGCCAGCAGTTACACTTTGTTCTGGAATTCACCCCTCCACTTT. This gives the protein CASSYTLFWNSPLHF.

The chain is built from TRBV28 and TRBJ2-7, with 8 bases aligning to TRBD1. The CDR3 consists of 14 residues. The junction had 10 bases not matched to a gene; V was cut back by 6 bases and J by 6 bases. The germline V gene has CDR1 MDHEN and CDR2 SYDVKM. CDR3 residues: CASRTLNDRGEQYF. In DNA, the CDR3 is TGTGCCAGCAGGACACTAAACGACAGGGGCGAGCAGTACTTC.

The chain carries TRBV3-1 (or the pseudogene TRBV3-2) and TRBJ2-7; the D is unclear. Trimming removed 2 bases at V and 6 bases at J, with 11 bases between. The CDR3 contains 13 residues. Germline CDR1 is LGHDT and CDR2 is YNNKEL (reference sequence). The CDR3 bases are TGTGCCAGCAGCCAACTCCGGGTGACCGAGCAGTACTTC. Amino acid sequence: CASSQLRVTEQYF.

The J gene is TRBJ1-1, the V gene TRBV5-4, with D hard to call. The CDR3 runs 15 residues. Germline values: CDR1 SGHNT, CDR2 YYREEE (reference sequence). The ends were cut back, 5 bases at V and 1 base at J, with 15 bases in the middle. This chain's CDR3 is CASSDPGVGNTEAFF. CDR3 bases: TGTGCCAGCAGTGATCCCGGAGTAGGGAACACTGAAGCTTTCTTT. Full variable domain (remainder filled in from reference TRBV5-4 and TRBJ1-1): ETGVTQSPTHLIKTRGQQVTLRCSSQSGHNTVSWYQQALGQGPQFIFQYYREEENGRGNFPPRFSGLQFPNYSSELNVNALELDDSALYLCASSDPGVGNTEAFFGQGTRLTVV.

The chain has TRBV7-9 and TRBJ1-5, with 7 nucleotides matching TRBD1. This CDR3 comprises 17 residues. V trimming: 1 base; J trimming: 0 bases; junction bases outside the gene matches: 6. From germline, CDR1 is SEHNR and CDR2 FQNEAQ (reference sequence). DNA of the CDR3: TGTGCCAGCAGCTTAGGAGTAGGACAGGCTAGCAATCAGCCCCAGCATTTT. This sequence encodes CASSLGVGQASNQPQHF.

V gene TRBV24-1 combines with J gene TRBJ1-5; TRBD1 matches at 9 bases. The CDR3 is made up of 21 amino acids. The germline V gene encodes CDR1 KGHDR and CDR2 SFDVKD. J lost 0 bases, V lost 8 bases, and 22 bases had no gene match. The CDR3 bases are TGTGCCACCAACAATTCGAAACAGGGGGCTCGGGGACCGATTAGCAATCAGCCCCAGCATTTT. Encoded protein: CATNNSKQGARGPISNQPQHF.

The J gene is TRBJ2-3, the V gene TRBV24-1; no clear D. Deletions cut 7 bases from V and 4 bases from J, with 11 bases between. This CDR3 is built from 13 residues. In germline, CDR1 is KGHDR, CDR2 SFDVKD. The CDR3: CATSSGFADTQYF. The CDR3 region has the DNA TGTGCCACCAGCTCAGGATTCGCAGATACGCAGTATTTT.

The genes are TRBV5-1 and TRBJ2-5; TRBD1 might be the D (6 bases). CDR1 and CDR2 (germline): SGHRS, YFSETQ. V lost 4 bases and J 1 base, leaving 23 bases between the germline ends. The CDR3 covers 18 residues. The chain's CDR3 is CASSPPRDTRLSQETQYF. The CDR3 DNA is TGCGCCAGCAGCCCGCCCCGGGACACGAGGCTCAGCCAAGAGACCCAGTACTTC.

This sequence joins TRBV7-6 and TRBJ1-2, with no clear D. The CDR3 is 13 residues long. V lost 2 bases, J lost 3 bases, and 7 bases lay in between. Germline V gene sequence: CDR1 SGHVS, CDR2 FNYEAQ. As DNA, the CDR3 is TGTGCCAGCAGCTTAAGTTCGGACTATGGCTACACCTTC. Translated: CASSLSSDYGYTF.

DNA of the CDR3: TGTGCCAGCAGCGGACGGACAGTAACCTACGAGCAGTACTTC. The encoded protein is CASSGRTVTYEQYF. The chain is built from TRBV5-8 and TRBJ2-7; weak D call: TRBD1 (6 bases). Trimming removed 4 bases from V and 2 bases from J, with 13 bases in between. CDR3 length equals 14 residues. The V gene's germline CDR1 is SGHTS and CDR2 YDEGEE.

This clone was found once. The chain links TRBV6-5 to TRBJ2-3; 13 bases match TRBD2. Germline CDR1 and CDR2: MNHEY and SVGAGI. The CDR3 has 14 amino acids. With V trimmed by 8 bases and J by 8 bases, 7 bases remained unmatched. CDR3 in amino acids: CASRRTSGGSTQYF. For the CDR3, the DNA is TGTGCCAGCCGAAGGACTAGCGGGGGAAGTACGCAGTATTTT.

The chain carries TRBV29-1 and TRBJ1-5; possible D gene TRBD1, 5 bases. Trimming removed 5 bases from V and 3 bases from J, with 11 bases in between. Germline assignment: CDR1 SQVTM and CDR2 ANQGSEA. The CDR3 totals 13 residues. This chain's CDR3 is CSVSYRYNQPQHF. CDR3 in DNA: TGCAGCGTTTCGTACAGGTACAATCAGCCCCAGCATTTT.

The rearrangement joins TRBV7-9 to TRBJ1-1; TRBD1 is a possible D gene (6 bases). Germline CDR1 and CDR2: SEHNR and FQNEAQ (reference sequence). CDR3 size: 15 residues. The V end was cut by 5 bases, the J end by 2 bases, with 15 bases between. CDR3 nucleotide sequence: TGTGCCAGCAGCGAAAGAGGACAGAGCAACACTGAAGCTTTCTTT. Protein: CASSERGQSNTEAFF.

The chain employs TRBV7-3 and TRBJ2-1, with 8 nucleotides matching TRBD2. The V gene end was trimmed by 1 base and the J gene end by 2 bases; junction bases not matched to a gene: 10. Per the germline V gene, CDR1 is SGHTA and CDR2 is FQGTGA. The CDR3 spans 18 residues. The chain's CDR3 is CASSLKLGGGPAYNEQFF. CDR3 bases: TGTGCCAGCAGCTTAAAACTCGGCGGGGGGCCTGCCTACAATGAGCAGTTCTTC.

The chain employs TRBV5-4 and TRBJ2-3; D is perhaps TRBD1 (6 bases). Per germline, CDR1 SGHNT and CDR2 YYREEE (reference sequence). V dropped 0 bases and J dropped 5 bases, with 16 bases sitting between them. The CDR3 spans 16 residues. CDR3 sequence: CASSLGQGTTRDTQYF. In DNA form, the CDR3 reads TGTGCCAGCAGCTTGGGCCAGGGGACCACCAGAGATACGCAGTATTTT. Drawing the rest from reference TRBV5-4 and TRBJ2-3, the complete variable domain is ETGVTQSPTHLIKTRGQQVTLRCSSQSGHNTVSWYQQALGQGPQFIFQYYREEENGRGNFPPRFSGLQFPNYSSELNVNALELDDSALYLCASSLGQGTTRDTQYFGPGTRLTVL.

The genes are TRBV4-1 and TRBJ1-2; D is uncertain. The V end was cut by 0 bases, the J end by 4 bases, with 9 bases between. The CDR3 runs 14 residues. The germline gives CDR1 MGHRA, CDR2 YSYEKL. CDR3: CASSQDQWSYGYTF. CDR3 DNA: TGCGCCAGCAGCCAAGATCAATGGAGCTATGGCTACACCTTC.

This sequence joins TRBV5-1 and TRBJ1-4; 8 bases are shared with TRBD1. The CDR3 loop spans 15 amino acids. Germline CDR1 is SGHRS and CDR2 is YFSETQ. J lost 4 bases, V lost 4 bases, and 6 bases had no gene match. The CDR3 reads CASSETGENNEKLFF. CDR3 nucleotide sequence: TGCGCCAGCAGCGAGACAGGGGAGAATAATGAAAAACTGTTTTTT.